The entry below describes one TCR beta chain. Trimming cost V 9 bases and J 1 base, with 13 bases left between them. CDR1 LNHDA and CDR2 SQIVND come from the germline V gene (reference sequence). The CDR3 consists of 13 residues. Original processing notes: Reference gene primer amplification yielded estimated nucleated cell counts. Repertoires were generated with immunoSEQ multiplex PCR, while TCRdb's copy carries only in-frame clones and drops some. V, J and clone size are taken as reported in that table, and D and trimming were inferred from the DNA itself. The table has roughly 80,000 clones, around nine tenths seen once. The data originate from a study of blood T cell repertoires in COVID-19. About the research overall: Sites in the United States, Italy and Spain provided acute and convalescent COVID-19 samples. PBMCs, B-cell-depleted T cells, or T cells provided the cDNA or gDNA that made up the material.

The receptor's source is a woman aged 80 or over with active or convalescent COVID-19. The sequenced sample was peripheral blood. The rearrangement joins TRBV19 to TRBJ2-7; D remains ambiguous. This CDR3 is CASRGSPSYEQYF. CDR3 DNA: TGTGCCAGCCGAGGATCACCGTCCTACGAGCAGTACTTC.